This T cell receptor (beta chain) was retrieved from a study of T cells after yellow fever vaccination. This clonotype appeared many times. With 1 base removed from V and 3 bases from J, the gap between germline ends came to 6 bases. The CDR3 is made up of 13 amino acids. From germline, CDR1 is SGHTA and CDR2 FQGNSA. TCRdb processed the 5' RACE reads anew with MiXCR; each CDR3 protein has one entry. The table includes 100,000 to 150,000 distinct CDR3 sequences, approximately 7% detected once. The receptor comes from a man in his late teens or twenties who received the YFV17D yellow fever vaccine. The chain is built from TRBV7-2 and TRBJ2-5, with D tentatively TRBD1 (5 bases). The sample in question was CD4+ T cells sorted from PBMCs, obtained approximately 11 days after the first yellow fever vaccination. CDR3 DNA sequence: TGTGCCAGCAGCTTAGGGACAAAAGAGACCCAGTACTTC. Its translation: CASSLGTKETQYF.